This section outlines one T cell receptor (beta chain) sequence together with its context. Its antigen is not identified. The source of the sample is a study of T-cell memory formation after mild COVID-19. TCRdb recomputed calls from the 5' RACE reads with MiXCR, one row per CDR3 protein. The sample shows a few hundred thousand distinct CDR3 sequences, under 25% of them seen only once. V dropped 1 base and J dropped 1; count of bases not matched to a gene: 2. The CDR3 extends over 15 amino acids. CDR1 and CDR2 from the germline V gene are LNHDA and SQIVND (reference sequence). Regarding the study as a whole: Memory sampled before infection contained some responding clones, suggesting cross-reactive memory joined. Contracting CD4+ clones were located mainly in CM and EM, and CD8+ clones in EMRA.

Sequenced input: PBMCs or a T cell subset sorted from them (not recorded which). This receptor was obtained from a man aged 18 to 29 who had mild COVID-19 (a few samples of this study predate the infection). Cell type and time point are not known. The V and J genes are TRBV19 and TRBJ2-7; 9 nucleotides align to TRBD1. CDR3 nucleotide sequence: TGTGCCAGTAGTATAGCGGGGACAGGGTCCTACGAGCAGTACTTC. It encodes CASSIAGTGSYEQYF.